The present entry profiles one T cell receptor beta chain with its context. TCRdb keeps only in-frame clones here, not all; method: immunoSEQ multiplex PCR. The sample holds about 59,000 clones, around nine tenths seen once. This entry comes from a study of T cell changes during pregnancy in multiple sclerosis. Germline V gives CDR1 MDHEN, CDR2 SYDVKM. Trimming took off 4 bases at V and 2 bases at J, with 12 bases between the two ends. This CDR3 contains 14 residues. Sequenced material: peripheral blood from another person, used as feeder cells. The J gene is TRBJ2-7, the V gene TRBV28; D possibly corresponds to TRBD1 (5 bases). The receptor was derived from a human donor whose cells served as feeder cells for cultures in a pregnancy study. The CDR3 here is CASSSTDSPYEQYF. The CDR3 nucleotides are TGTGCCAGCAGTTCCACCGACAGTCCCTACGAGCAGTACTTC.